The 22 T cell receptor beta chains listed next were all sequenced from one sample in a study of OX40 agonist ivuxolimab in advanced cancers. TCRdb keeps only in-frame clones here, not all; method: immunoSEQ multiplex PCR. The sample contains nearly 60,000 clones, approximately 88% of which appear only once. This specimen consisted of CD4+ or CD8+ T cells sorted from blood, obtained in a trial of the OX40 agonist ivuxolimab. All receptors come from an adult with an advanced solid tumor such as melanoma, head and neck, liver or kidney cancer.

This clone has a handful of counts. V gene TRBV27 combines with J gene TRBJ1-2; D gene ambiguous. Trimming stripped 6 bases from V and 8 bases from J, with 16 bases between. This CDR3 contains 13 residues. Germline V gene sequence: CDR1 MNHEY, CDR2 SMNVEV (reference sequence). CDR3 in DNA: TGTGCCAGCAGCGTGAGACCCGGTAACGGCTACACCTTC. Translated: CASSVRPGNGYTF.

About this clone itself: In the same sample, other DNA sequences code for this CDR3. CDR3 sequence (DNA): TGTGCCAGTAGAGGTAGACAGGGGGGGATCTACGAGCAGTACTTC. Amino acid sequence: CASRGRQGGIYEQYF. V usage is TRBV19 and J usage is TRBJ2-7; 9 bases match TRBD1. The CDR3 runs to 15 residues. V trimming: 6 bases; J trimming: 3 bases; junction bases outside the gene matches: 9. The germline V gene has CDR1 LNHDA and CDR2 SQIVND (reference sequence). Full variable domain (rest looked up from reference TRBV19 and TRBJ2-7): DGGITQSPKYLFRKEGQNVTLSCEQNLNHDAMYWYRQDPGQGLRLIYYSQIVNDFQKGDIAEGYSVSREKKESFPLTVTSAQKNPTAFYLCASRGRQGGIYEQYFGPGTRLTVT.

The genes are TRBV18 and TRBJ2-7, with D possibly being TRBD1 (5 bases). Germline V gene data show CDR1 as KGHSH and CDR2 as LQKENI. The V end lost 2 bases, the J end lost 5 bases, and 10 bases lay between the germline ends. CDR3 size: 13 residues. The CDR3 DNA reads TGTGCCAGCTCACCAGCAGGGATGAACGAGCAGTACTTC. Translating it yields CASSPAGMNEQYF.

CDR3: CASSLMGEGHEQYF. The CDR3 DNA follows: TGCGCCAGCAGCTTGATGGGGGAGGGACACGAGCAGTACTTC. This chain uses TRBV5-1 with TRBJ2-7; 7 nucleotides line up with TRBD2. This CDR3 region has 14 residues. Germline V gene data show CDR1 as SGHRS and CDR2 as YFSETQ. V was pared by 1 base and J by 5 bases, with 6 bases of the junction left unmatched. Full variable domain (remainder filled in from reference TRBV5-1 and TRBJ2-7): KAGVTQTPRYLIKTRGQQVTLSCSPISGHRSVSWYQQTPGQGLQFLFEYFSETQRNKGNFPGRFSGRQFSNSRSEMNVSTLELGDSALYLCASSLMGEGHEQYFGPGTRLTVT.

The gene calls are TRBV10-2 and TRBJ2-5, with 7 bases identical to TRBD2. The CDR3 loop spans 15 amino acids. V was pared by 6 bases and J by 5 bases, with 12 bases of the junction left unmatched. Germline V lookup: CDR1 WSHSY, CDR2 SAAADI. CDR3 in amino acids: CASRRGGSGEETQYF. The CDR3 DNA follows: TGCGCCAGCAGACGGGGCGGGAGTGGTGAGGAGACCCAGTACTTC.

By frequency in the sample, this clone is medium-sized. The gene calls are TRBV28 and TRBJ2-7; 10 nucleotides align to TRBD2. The CDR3 is 13 amino acids. The junction had 3 bases not matched to a gene; V was cut back by 8 bases and J by 2 bases. Germline V gene lookup returns CDR1 MDHEN and CDR2 SYDVKM. The CDR3 loop reads CASGLAATYEQYF. DNA for the CDR3: TGTGCCAGCGGACTAGCGGCCACCTACGAGCAGTACTTC.

The V gene is TRBV27, the J gene TRBJ2-1; tentatively, D is TRBD2 (6 bases). The CDR3 has 15 residues. Germline-derived CDR1 and CDR2 are MNHEY and SMNVEV (reference sequence). V gave up 10 bases and J gave up 1 base, with 17 bases separating them. The CDR3 sequence: CAKGTGTSSYNEQFF. In nucleotides, the CDR3 is TGTGCCAAAGGCACCGGGACTTCTTCCTACAATGAGCAGTTCTTC.

The V gene is TRBV28, the J gene TRBJ1-5; D is unclear. Per the germline V gene, CDR1 is MDHEN and CDR2 is SYDVKM. The CDR3 spans 16 residues. The germline V and J ends were trimmed by 3 bases and 3 bases, with 15 bases remaining between them. CDR3 sequence: CASSLRQDPINQPQHF. CDR3 DNA: TGTGCCAGCAGTTTGAGGCAGGATCCCATCAATCAGCCCCAGCATTTT. Full variable domain (rest looked up from reference TRBV28 and TRBJ1-5): DVKVTQSSRYLVKRTGEKVFLECVQDMDHENMFWYRQDPGLGLRLIYFSYDVKMKEKGDIPEGYSVSREKKERFSLILESASTNQTSMYLCASSLRQDPINQPQHFGDGTRLSIL.

The genes are TRBV28 and TRBJ2-3; tentatively, D is TRBD2 (6 bases). This CDR3 is built from 14 residues. Germline lookup yields CDR1 MDHEN and CDR2 SYDVKM. V lost 6 bases and J 1 base, leaving 11 bases between the germline ends. DNA of the CDR3: TGTGCCAGCAGGGCTGCTAGCGGCACAGATACGCAGTATTTT. It translates to CASRAASGTDTQYF.

This rearrangement joins TRBV29-1 to TRBJ2-3; D remains unclear. Trimming removed 6 bases at V and 3 bases at J, with 13 bases between. Per the germline V gene, CDR1 is SQVTM and CDR2 is ANQGSEA. The CDR3 is 13 amino acids. CDR3 bases: TGCAGCGTCGAAAACCTGAGAACAGATACGCAGTATTTT. It translates to CSVENLRTDTQYF.

The chain links TRBV30 to TRBJ1-5, with unresolved D. From germline, CDR1 is GTSNPN and CDR2 SVGIG (reference sequence). Trimming shortened V by 8 bases and J by 4 bases, and 12 bases separated the two germline ends. This CDR3 contains 12 residues. DNA for the CDR3: TGTGCCATCTCGATGACAAATCAGCCCCAGCATTTT. Translating it yields CAISMTNQPQHF.

The chain uses TRBV5-6 and TRBJ1-3, with a weak D call TRBD1 (6 bases). This CDR3 has 19 amino acids. Per the germline V gene, CDR1 is SGHDT and CDR2 is YYEEEE. V was trimmed by 2 bases and J by 2 bases, leaving 23 bases between them. CDR3 sequence reads: CASSLSPLSRRGAGNTIYF. The CDR3 DNA reads as TGTGCCAGCAGCTTATCCCCCCTCTCCCGCAGGGGTGCTGGAAACACCATATATTTT.

The gene calls are TRBV28 and TRBJ1-6; D uncertain. Germline CDR1 MDHEN, CDR2 SYDVKM. V was cut by 11 bases and J by 11 bases, with 16 bases left in between. There are 12 residues in the CDR3. CDR3 loop: CAGSWVGPPLHF. The DNA for the CDR3 is TGTGCCGGTTCATGGGTTGGGCCACCCCTCCACTTT.

This chain uses TRBV6-5 with TRBJ2-3; TRBD2 matches 12 bases. The CDR3 consists of 15 residues. Trimming cost V 6 bases and J 2 bases; bases outside gene matches: 3. Germline V gives CDR1 MNHEY, CDR2 SVGAGI. CDR3 residues: CASRGLAGNTDTQYF. Here the CDR3 DNA reads TGTGCCAGCAGGGGACTAGCGGGCAACACAGATACGCAGTATTTT.

V gene TRBV7-4 combines with J gene TRBJ2-5; D gene uncertain. Trimming cost V 3 bases and J 2 bases, with 10 bases left between them. The CDR3 is 14 residues long. In germline, CDR1 is SGHVT, CDR2 SQSDAQ. This CDR3 reads CASSLAHPQETQYF. CDR3 coding DNA: TGTGCCAGCAGCTTGGCCCACCCGCAAGAGACCCAGTACTTC.

As to this clone: The sample contains more than one DNA sequence encoding this CDR3. V gene TRBV5-1 combines with J gene TRBJ1-1; 8 bases line up with TRBD1. The CDR3 is made up of 14 amino acids. Germline CDR1 reads SGHRS; CDR2 reads YFSETQ. V dropped 3 bases and J dropped 2; count of bases not matched to a gene: 3. The DNA for the CDR3 is TGCGCCAGCAGCTCAGGACAGGGTAACACTGAAGCTTTCTTT. Translating gives CASSSGQGNTEAFF. Combining the CDR3 with reference TRBV5-1 and TRBJ1-1 gives the whole variable domain KAGVTQTPRYLIKTRGQQVTLSCSPISGHRSVSWYQQTPGQGLQFLFEYFSETQRNKGNFPGRFSGRQFSNSRSEMNVSTLELGDSALYLCASSSGQGNTEAFFGQGTRLTVV.

The chain recombines TRBV5-1 with TRBJ2-1; TRBD1 is a possible D gene (6 bases). CDR1 and CDR2 from the germline V gene are SGHRS and YFSETQ. CDR3 length: 14 residues. Deletions cut 0 bases from V and 9 bases from J, with 13 bases between. The CDR3 DNA is TGCGCCAGCAGCTTGGGAAACAGGGAAAGTGAGCAGTTCTTC. This sequence encodes CASSLGNRESEQFF.

The chain links TRBV29-1 to TRBJ2-1; 7 bases line up with TRBD2. Germline V gene lookup returns CDR1 SQVTM and CDR2 ANQGSEA. The CDR3 consists of 12 residues. Trimming cost V 7 bases and J 9 bases; bases outside gene matches: 9. CDR3 amino acids: CSAGLVGIEQFF. For the CDR3, the DNA is TGCAGCGCTGGACTAGTGGGGATTGAGCAGTTCTTC.

The chain recombines TRBV11-1 with TRBJ2-5, with 9 bases lining up with TRBD2. The germline gives CDR1 SGHAT, CDR2 FQDESV (reference sequence). This CDR3 has 14 residues. Trimming took 7 bases from V and 4 from J; bases not matched to a gene: 7. DNA for the CDR3: TGTGCCAGCAATTCCGCGGGGGGGAGAGAGACCCAGTACTTC. Its translation: CASNSAGGRETQYF.

The CDR3 region has the DNA TGTGCCAGCTCCCAGGGGATGTCGACAGATACGCAGTATTTT. Protein: CASSQGMSTDTQYF. The V call is TRBV19, the J call TRBJ2-3; D is possibly TRBD1 (6 bases). The germline V gene encodes CDR1 LNHDA and CDR2 SQIVND (reference sequence). The V end was cut by 9 bases, the J end by 3 bases, with 16 bases between. CDR3 size: 14 residues.

V and J are TRBV2 and TRBJ2-7; TRBD1 aligns across 9 bases. The germline CDR1 and CDR2 sequences are SNHLY and FYNNEI. The V gene end was trimmed by 4 bases and the J gene end by 1 base; junction bases not matched to a gene: 8. The CDR3 covers 16 residues. The CDR3 is CASSGKPGQGSYEQYF. In DNA, the CDR3 is TGTGCCAGCAGTGGGAAGCCGGGACAGGGTTCCTACGAGCAGTACTTC.

The chain recombines TRBV27 with TRBJ2-3, with a weak D call TRBD1 (5 bases). V lost 6 bases and J 0 bases, leaving 25 bases between the germline ends. This CDR3 has 19 amino acids. CDR1 and CDR2 from the germline V gene are MNHEY and SMNVEV (reference sequence). The CDR3 region is CASRGVSSARDPSTDTQYF. The CDR3 DNA reads as TGTGCCAGCAGAGGGGTATCCTCCGCCCGAGATCCTAGCACAGATACGCAGTATTTT.